The 30 T cell receptor beta chains below were found in one sample sequenced in a study of regulatory T cells in long-lasting Graves disease. Indicated time point: persistent/refractory GD, antithyroid drugs over 5 years with positive TRAb. Isolated PBMC RNA provided the starting material for the TCR library. Library construction for TCR beta used iRepertoire HTBI primers and Arm-PCR of CDR3 regions. MiXCR, run by TCRdb on the multiplex PCR reads, gives a single entry per CDR3 protein. The data show 300,000 to 350,000 distinct CDR3 sequences, with about 20% seen just once and less than 35% held by the top ten. Specimen: peripheral blood mononuclear cells (PBMCs), collected when the disease was refractory, from a patient treated with antithyroid drugs. Receptors originate from a female donor with Graves disease.

This clonotype has a count of ten or more. This rearrangement joins TRBV6-5 to TRBJ2-5; D is ambiguous. There are 14 residues in the CDR3. The germline CDR1 and CDR2 sequences are MNHEY and SVGAGI. The V end was cut by 3 bases, the J end by 2 bases, with 10 bases between. The CDR3 protein is CASSYVGVQETQYF. In DNA form, the CDR3 reads TGTGCCAGCAGTTATGTTGGGGTGCAAGAGACCCAGTACTTC.

This clonotype has only a few counts. The J gene is TRBJ2-3, the V gene TRBV12-3 or TRBV12-4; 7 bases are shared with TRBD1. V trimming: 6 bases; J trimming: 3 bases; junction bases outside the gene matches: 12. CDR3 length: 16 residues. This chain's CDR3 is CASRPVRGSATDTQYF. The DNA of the CDR3 is TGTGCCAGCAGGCCGGTCAGGGGGTCAGCGACAGATACGCAGTATTTT.

The V call is TRBV11-3, the J call TRBJ2-7; 8 bases fit TRBD1. Germline V gene sequence: CDR1 SGHNT, CDR2 YENEEA. The J segment lost 0 bases and the V segment lost 3 bases, leaving 7 bases of the junction unmatched. CDR3 length: 16 amino acids. CDR3 DNA sequence: TGTGCCAGCAGCTTTTCCGGGACAGGTAACTCCTACGAGCAGTACTTC. Its translation: CASSFSGTGNSYEQYF.

This clonotype occurred a few times. The rearrangement links TRBV5-6 to TRBJ1-1; TRBD1 aligns across 11 bases. The CDR3 runs 15 residues. CDR1 SGHDT and CDR2 YYEEEE come from the germline V gene. The ends lost 4 bases at V and 4 bases at J; junction bases unmatched: 6. Here the CDR3 reads CASSPVGTGGTEAFF. DNA of the CDR3: TGTGCCAGCAGCCCCGTTGGGACAGGGGGCACTGAAGCTTTCTTT.

This clonotype was detected ten times or more. The chain links TRBV29-1 to TRBJ1-2; D not resolved. The germline gives CDR1 SQVTM, CDR2 ANQGSEA. This CDR3 spans 12 amino acids. V lost 4 bases, J lost 3 bases, and 9 bases lay in between. CDR3 DNA sequence: TGCAGCGTTGGTTGGGAAGACTATGGCTACACCTTC. Residues: CSVGWEDYGYTF.

This clonotype was found many times. The chain recombines TRBV3-1 with TRBJ1-5; tentative D call: TRBD1 (6 bases). With 2 bases removed from V and 5 bases from J, the gap between germline ends came to 13 bases. CDR1 LGHDT and CDR2 YNNKEL come from the germline V gene (reference sequence). This CDR3 spans 15 amino acids. CDR3 sequence (DNA): TGTGCCAGCAGCCAAACGACAGAGGGGGATCAGCCCCAGCATTTT. Residues: CASSQTTEGDQPQHF.

On this clonotype: A much larger clone is a single base away; this may be a read error. V gene TRBV12-3 or TRBV12-4 combines with J gene TRBJ1-2, with 8 bases that match TRBD1. This CDR3 region has 15 residues. CDR3 loop: CAGSLESGGLGGYTF. The CDR3 coding sequence is TGTGCCGGCAGTCTAGAGTCAGGGGGCTTGGGTGGCTACACCTTC.

This clonotype was recorded many times. The chain couples TRBV28 to TRBJ1-1, with 9 bases lining up with TRBD1. The germline V gene has CDR1 MDHEN and CDR2 SYDVKM. The CDR3 runs 15 residues. The trim removed 2 bases at V and 4 bases at J, leaving 5 bases unmatched. CDR3: CASSLDRGFSTEAFF. In DNA, the CDR3 is TGTGCCAGCAGTTTAGACAGGGGGTTTTCCACTGAAGCTTTCTTT.

The chain has TRBV19 and TRBJ1-1; 8 bases align to TRBD1. In germline, CDR1 is LNHDA, CDR2 SQIVND (reference sequence). CDR3 length: 15 residues. With V trimmed by 7 bases and J by 1 base, 8 bases remained unmatched. In DNA form, the CDR3 reads TGTGCCAGTACAGGACAGGGTTGGTGGAACACTGAAGCTTTCTTT. This codes for CASTGQGWWNTEAFF. Together with reference TRBV19 and TRBJ1-1, the CDR3 gives the full variable domain: DGGITQSPKYLFRKEGQNVTLSCEQNLNHDAMYWYRQDPGQGLRLIYYSQIVNDFQKGDIAEGYSVSREKKESFPLTVTSAQKNPTAFYLCASTGQGWWNTEAFFGQGTRLTVV.

This chain joins TRBV18 and TRBJ2-7; TRBD1 agrees at 7 bases. The CDR3 consists of 13 residues. Germline CDR1 reads KGHSH; CDR2 reads LQKENI. The J segment lost 7 bases and the V segment lost 1 base, leaving 4 bases of the junction unmatched. In nucleotides, the CDR3 is TGTGCCAGCTCACCACTAACAGGGGAAGAGCAGTACTTC. Amino acids: CASSPLTGEEQYF.

This clonotype turned up a few times. V and J are TRBV7-9 and TRBJ1-5, with D uncertain. Germline lookup yields CDR1 SEHNR and CDR2 FQNEAQ (reference sequence). The V and J ends lost 4 bases and 1 base respectively, with 11 bases between them. This CDR3 has 15 amino acids. The CDR3 region has the DNA TGTGCCAGCAGCTCGAACTCCGTAAGCAATCAGCCCCAGCATTTT. It translates to CASSSNSVSNQPQHF.

Ten or more counts support this clonotype. The gene calls are TRBV12-3 or TRBV12-4 and TRBJ1-5, with 8 bases lining up with TRBD1. The CDR3 spans 16 residues. Germline trimming cut 7 bases from V and 2 bases from J; bases unmatched to any gene: 10. The CDR3 loop is CASTAPWGQGNQPQHF. CDR3 in DNA: TGTGCCAGCACCGCCCCGTGGGGACAGGGCAATCAGCCCCAGCATTTT.

The V gene is TRBV3-1, the J gene TRBJ2-5, with 8 bases that match TRBD1. CDR3 length equals 14 residues. The junction had 4 bases not matched to a gene; V was cut back by 5 bases and J by 2 bases. Germline values: CDR1 LGHDT, CDR2 YNNKEL (reference sequence). The CDR3 reads CASSKGQEQETQYF. The CDR3 DNA reads as TGTGCCAGCAGCAAGGGACAGGAGCAAGAGACCCAGTACTTC.

J is TRBJ2-5 and V is TRBV20-1; 16 bases are a match to TRBD2. V trimming: 5 bases; J trimming: 2 bases; junction bases outside the gene matches: 14. Germline assignment: CDR1 DFQATT and CDR2 SNEGSKA (reference sequence). The CDR3 covers 19 residues. The CDR3 nucleotides are TGCAGTGCTGGGGGGGGGACTAGCGGGAGGGCCGGTTTACAAGAGACCCAGTACTTC. Its translation: CSAGGGTSGRAGLQETQYF.

The chain recombines TRBV20-1 with TRBJ1-2, with a weak D call TRBD1 (6 bases). Germline loops: CDR1 DFQATT, CDR2 SNEGSKA (reference sequence). V lost 5 bases and J 4 bases, leaving 14 bases between the germline ends. The CDR3 loop spans 13 amino acids. The CDR3 DNA reads as TGCAGTGCTTCATCCAAGGGGGTCTATGGCTACACCTTC. This gives the protein CSASSKGVYGYTF.

At least ten counts were recorded for this clonotype. The chain carries TRBV6-1 and TRBJ1-1; D perhaps matches TRBD1 (6 bases). V was cut by 6 bases and J by 1 base, with 12 bases left in between. In germline, CDR1 is MNHNS, CDR2 SASEGT. There are 14 residues in the CDR3. The CDR3 sequence is CASSPETGNTEAFF. The CDR3 bases are TGTGCCAGCAGCCCGGAGACAGGGAACACTGAAGCTTTCTTT.

This clonotype appeared a few times. The chain has TRBV25-1 and TRBJ1-1, with D hard to call. V was pared by 4 bases and J by 0 bases, with 9 bases between. Germline CDR1 reads MGHDK; CDR2 reads SYGVNS. CDR3 length: 14 amino acids. CDR3 amino acids: CASSGFQLNTEAFF. The CDR3 DNA follows: TGTGCCAGCAGTGGATTCCAGCTGAACACTGAAGCTTTCTTT.

This clonotype was seen repeatedly, ten times or more. The chain carries TRBV12-3 or TRBV12-4 and TRBJ1-5; 8 bases match TRBD1. J lost 6 bases, V lost 2 bases, and 6 bases had no gene match. The CDR3 spans 15 residues. DNA of the CDR3: TGTGCCAGCAGTTTATCCAGGGGGCGCGGTCAGCCCCAGCATTTT. This encodes CASSLSRGRGQPQHF.

Many counts were recorded for this clonotype. Here the CDR3 reads CASRRSPGLIVSGELFF. CDR3 DNA: TGTGCCAGCAGGCGTTCACCGGGATTAATCGTCTCCGGGGAGCTGTTTTTT. V is TRBV11-2 and J is TRBJ2-2; tentatively, D is TRBD2 (5 bases). Per the germline V gene, CDR1 is SGHAT and CDR2 is FQNNGV. This CDR3 is 17 amino acids long. The ends were cut back, 6 bases at V and 6 bases at J, with 23 bases in the middle.

The genes are TRBV20-1 and TRBJ2-5, with 7 bases that match TRBD2. V shed 3 bases and J 7 bases; nucleotides not matched to a gene: 20. The CDR3 consists of 17 residues. Germline V CDR1 and CDR2: DFQATT, SNEGSKA (reference sequence). The CDR3 DNA reads as TGCAGTGCTAGTCCGGGGGTCGGGGGGAGGACTGGGGGGACCCAGTACTTC. Encoded protein: CSASPGVGGRTGGTQYF.

This chain links TRBV7-8 with TRBJ2-5, with TRBD2 identical over 15 bases. J lost 2 bases, V lost 5 bases, and 6 bases had no gene match. Germline CDR1 is SGHVS and CDR2 is FQNEAQ. The CDR3 extends over 17 amino acids. CDR3 residues: CASSHGLAGGVQETQYF. The CDR3 DNA sequence: TGTGCCAGCAGCCACGGACTAGCGGGGGGGGTTCAAGAGACCCAGTACTTC.

CDR3 sequence: CASSLTQGSRELFF. CDR3 DNA: TGTGCCAGCAGTTTAACACAGGGGTCCAGGGAGCTGTTTTTT. V and J are TRBV27 and TRBJ2-2; 7 bases fit TRBD1. J lost 9 bases, V lost 2 bases, and 6 bases had no gene match. This CDR3 contains 14 residues. CDR1 and CDR2 (germline): MNHEY, SMNVEV (reference sequence).

This clonotype was counted ten times or more. V usage is TRBV20-1 and J usage is TRBJ2-7; D is unclear. Between the trimmed V and J ends, which lost 2 bases and 0 bases, there was a span of 8 bases. CDR1 DFQATT and CDR2 SNEGSKA come from the germline V gene (reference sequence). The CDR3 consists of 13 residues. This CDR3 reads CSARPASSYEQYF. CDR3 nucleotide sequence: TGCAGTGCTAGACCCGCGAGCTCCTACGAGCAGTACTTC.

This clonotype was detected only once. V and J are TRBV2 and TRBJ2-3, with 11 bases fitting TRBD2. The CDR3 is 14 residues long. Looked up from germline, CDR1 is SNHLY and CDR2 is FYNNEI. V gave up 7 bases and J gave up 4 bases; unmatched junction bases: 4. Here the CDR3 reads CASMVAGGSDTQYF. DNA of the CDR3: TGTGCCAGCATGGTAGCGGGGGGGTCAGATACGCAGTATTTT. Drawing the rest from reference TRBV2 and TRBJ2-3, the complete variable domain is EPEVTQTPSHQVTQMGQEVILRCVPISNHLYFYWYRQILGQKVEFLVSFYNNEISEKSEIFDDQFSVERPDGSNFTLKIRSTKLEDSAMYFCASMVAGGSDTQYFGPGTRLTVL.

The gene calls are TRBV5-1 and TRBJ2-7; the D is unclear. The germline V and J ends were trimmed by 2 bases and 3 bases, with 9 bases remaining between them. The germline V gene has CDR1 SGHRS and CDR2 YFSETQ. CDR3 length: 13 residues. CDR3 DNA: TGCGCCAGCAGCTTCGGATGGGGCTACGAGCAGTACTTC. Protein: CASSFGWGYEQYF.

This clonotype has only a few counts. This rearrangement joins TRBV20-1 to TRBJ1-5; TRBD1 is a possible D gene (6 bases). Trimming shortened V by 3 bases and J by 0 bases, and 15 bases separated the two germline ends. Germline assignment: CDR1 DFQATT and CDR2 SNEGSKA (reference sequence). The CDR3 spans 16 residues. The CDR3 coding sequence is TGCAGTGCTAGTGGGGAACAGGGCTATAGCAATCAGCCCCAGCATTTT. This sequence encodes CSASGEQGYSNQPQHF.

This clonotype was found a few times. The chain joins TRBV10-3 to TRBJ1-4; 7 nucleotides agree with TRBD1. This CDR3 is built from 15 residues. V lost 10 bases and J lost 5; bases outside the gene matches: 13. Germline V gives CDR1 ENHRY, CDR2 SYGVKD. CDR3 loop: CATRETGSGNEKLFF. The CDR3 DNA reads TGTGCCACCCGGGAGACAGGGAGTGGCAATGAAAAACTGTTTTTT.

As concerns this clonotype: This could be a read error, since a much larger clone is one nucleotide away. This chain joins TRBV30 and TRBJ2-7; 9 nucleotides align to TRBD1. This CDR3 has 16 residues. Trimming cost V 0 bases and J 0 bases; bases outside gene matches: 6. The germline gives CDR1 GTSNPN, CDR2 SVGIG (reference sequence). In DNA form, the CDR3 reads TGTGCCTGGAGTGTGGCCGACAGGGGGGCCTCCTACGAGCAGTACTTC. Protein sequence: CAWSVADRGASYEQYF.

Ten or more counts support this clonotype. The chain joins TRBV30 to TRBJ1-1; D not resolved. The CDR3 is 12 residues long. Trimming removed 3 bases at V and 1 base at J, with 6 bases between. From germline, CDR1 is GTSNPN and CDR2 SVGIG (reference sequence). As DNA, the CDR3 is TGTGCCTGGAGGAGCACGAACACTGAAGCTTTCTTT. Its translation is CAWRSTNTEAFF.

This clonotype was found many times. The chain employs TRBV18 and TRBJ2-5; a weak D match, TRBD1 (5 bases). This CDR3 has 13 residues. Germline lookup yields CDR1 KGHSH and CDR2 LQKENI. V lost 1 base, J lost 3 bases, and 6 bases lay in between. Here the CDR3 DNA reads TGTGCCAGCTCACCACAAGGGGAAGAGACCCAGTACTTC. Protein product: CASSPQGEETQYF.